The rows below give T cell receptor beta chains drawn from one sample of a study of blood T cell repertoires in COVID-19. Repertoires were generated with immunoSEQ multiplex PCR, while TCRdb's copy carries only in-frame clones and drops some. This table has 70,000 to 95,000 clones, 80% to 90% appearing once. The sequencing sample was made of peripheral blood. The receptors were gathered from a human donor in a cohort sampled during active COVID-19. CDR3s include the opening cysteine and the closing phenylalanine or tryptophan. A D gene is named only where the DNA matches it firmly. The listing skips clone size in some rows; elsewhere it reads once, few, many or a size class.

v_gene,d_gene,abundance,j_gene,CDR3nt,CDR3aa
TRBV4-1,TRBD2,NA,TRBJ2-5,TGCGCCAGCAGCCAAGGGGCTAGCGGGGGGCGTTCGGAGACCCAGTACTTC,CASSQGASGGRSETQYF
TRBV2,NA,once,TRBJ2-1,TGTGCCAGCAAAGGCCAGCGGCTTAGCTCCTACAATGAGCAGTTCTTC,CASKGQRLSSYNEQFF
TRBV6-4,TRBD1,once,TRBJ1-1,TGTGCCAGCAGAGCAGCCGGGACAGGGGGCGCGGGTACTGAAGCTTTCTTT,CASRAAGTGGAGTEAFF
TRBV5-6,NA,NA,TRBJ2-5,TGTGCCAGCAGCTTGTTAAGGGGGAAAGAGACCCAGTACTTC,CASSLLRGKETQYF
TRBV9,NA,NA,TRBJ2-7,TGTGCCAGCAGCGTAGGTCCCACTGACTACGGGCAGTACTTC,CASSVGPTDYGQYF
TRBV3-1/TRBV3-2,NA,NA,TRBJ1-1,TGTGCCAGCAGCCAAGTACCGGGTAGAATGAACACTGAAGCTTTCTTT,CASSQVPGRMNTEAFF
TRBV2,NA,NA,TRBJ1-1,TGTGCCAGACACAGGGTTCAGGGCACTGAAGCTTTCTTT,CARHRVQGTEAFF
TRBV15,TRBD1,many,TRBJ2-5,TGTGCCACCAGCAGGGGTACAGGGGGCCAACAAGAGACCCAGTACTTC,CATSRGTGGQQETQYF
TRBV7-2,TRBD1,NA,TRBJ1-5,TGTGCCAGCAGCCCAGGGACAGGGTACAATCAGCCCCAGCATTTT,CASSPGTGYNQPQHF
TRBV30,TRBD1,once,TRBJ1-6,TGTGCCTGGAGCTCTGGGACAGGGGCCAATAATTCACCCCTCCACTTT,CAWSSGTGANNSPLHF
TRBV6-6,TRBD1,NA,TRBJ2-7,TGTGCCAGCAGCCCCTTTAGACAGGGGCTCGAGCAGTACTTC,CASSPFRQGLEQYF
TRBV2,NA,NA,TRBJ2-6,TGTGCCAGCACCTCCCCCGCAGGGTTCGGGGCCAACGTCCTGACTTTC,CASTSPAGFGANVLTF
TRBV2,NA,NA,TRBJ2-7,TGTGCCAGCAGTGCCTCTGGAGGGGTCGAGCAGTACTTC,CASSASGGVEQYF
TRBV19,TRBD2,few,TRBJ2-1,TGTGCCAGTAGCCCCGGGACTAGCGGCTACAATGAGCAGTTCTTC,CASSPGTSGYNEQFF
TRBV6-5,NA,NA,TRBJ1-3,TGTGCCAGCAGTATAAACAGGGACTCTGGAAACACCATATATTTT,CASSINRDSGNTIYF
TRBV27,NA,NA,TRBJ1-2,TGTGCCAGCAGTCCTCAGGCGAGCTATGGCTACACCTTC,CASSPQASYGYTF
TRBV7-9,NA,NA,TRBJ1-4,TGTGCCAGCAGCTTTCGTTTTTCCGGGATCTATGAAAAACTGTTTTTT,CASSFRFSGIYEKLFF